One and the same sample provided the 15 T cell receptor beta chains below, sequenced in a study of cytomegalovirus exposure and HLA in healthy donors. TCRdb keeps only in-frame clones here, not all; method: immunoSEQ multiplex PCR. The sample yields around 170,000 clones, 85% seen once. The sequencing sample was made of PBMCs. The receptors were sampled from a man aged 18 to 29 in good health and CMV-seropositive.

The chain is built from TRBV2 and TRBJ2-1, with TRBD1 matching over 7 bases. CDR3 size: 14 residues. The germline V gene encodes CDR1 SNHLY and CDR2 FYNNEI. J was trimmed by 3 bases and V by 5 bases; bases with no gene match: 4. The CDR3 region is CASSPDRVYNEQFF. For the CDR3, the DNA is TGTGCCAGCAGTCCAGACAGGGTCTACAATGAGCAGTTCTTC. The full variable domain, its missing parts supplied by reference TRBV2 and TRBJ2-1, is EPEVTQTPSHQVTQMGQEVILRCVPISNHLYFYWYRQILGQKVEFLVSFYNNEISEKSEIFDDQFSVERPDGSNFTLKIRSTKLEDSAMYFCASSPDRVYNEQFFGPGTRLTVL.

This clone was counted once. V gene TRBV6-6 combines with J gene TRBJ2-1, with TRBD2 as a possible D gene (5 bases). Germline CDR1 and CDR2: MNHNY and SVGAGI (reference sequence). The V gene lost 7 bases and the J gene lost 1 base, with 8 bases spanning the gap. The CDR3 extends over 13 amino acids. For the CDR3, the DNA is TGTGCCAGCACCCGGGGTTCCTACAATGAGCAGTTCTTC. Its translation is CASTRGSYNEQFF.

The rearrangement uses TRBV6-1 and TRBJ1-2; 8 positions agree with TRBD1. Looked up from germline, CDR1 is MNHNS and CDR2 is SASEGT. After removal of 6 bases from V and 2 bases from J, the junction contained 8 bases not matched to a gene. This CDR3 has 15 residues. Here the CDR3 reads CASRHSTGANYGYTF. CDR3 bases: TGTGCCAGCAGACATTCGACAGGGGCCAACTATGGCTACACCTTC.

The J gene is TRBJ1-2, the V gene TRBV6-5; 7 bases align to TRBD1. The CDR3 has 16 amino acids. Trimming at V came to 1 base and at J to 4 bases, leaving 9 bases not matched to a gene. The V gene's germline CDR1 is MNHEY and CDR2 SVGAGI. The CDR3 spells CASSYFRQGIFYGYTF. In DNA, the CDR3 is TGTGCCAGCAGTTACTTTAGACAGGGAATTTTCTATGGCTACACCTTC.

The chain uses TRBV5-1 and TRBJ1-1; D remains unclear. V was clipped by 3 bases and J by 10 bases, with 10 bases between them. Germline CDR1 reads SGHRS; CDR2 reads YFSETQ. The CDR3 runs to 11 residues. CDR3: CASSSAGGAFF. In nucleotides, the CDR3 is TGCGCCAGCAGCTCCGCGGGAGGAGCTTTCTTT.

This chain connects TRBV7-9 to TRBJ2-6; the match to TRBD1 covers 7 bases. Germline trimming cut 4 bases from V and 2 bases from J; bases unmatched to any gene: 2. The CDR3 is 15 residues long. Germline V gives CDR1 SEHNR, CDR2 FQNEAQ (reference sequence). The CDR3 loop is CASSWGTAGANVLTF. CDR3 in DNA: TGTGCCAGCAGCTGGGGGACAGCTGGGGCCAACGTCCTGACTTTC.

This chain uses TRBV18 with TRBJ2-7; TRBD2 matches at 11 bases. Germline CDR1 KGHSH, CDR2 LQKENI. V trimming: 5 bases; J trimming: 0 bases; junction bases outside the gene matches: 15. This CDR3 is 19 amino acids long. The CDR3 coding sequence is TGTGCCAGCTCATCATTTCCGGGACTAGCGGTTCTAAGCTCCTACGAGCAGTACTTC. Protein: CASSSFPGLAVLSSYEQYF.

This chain links TRBV5-1 with TRBJ2-7; 7 nucleotides align to TRBD1. V lost 2 bases to trimming and J lost 4 bases; unmatched junction nucleotides: 6. This CDR3 is built from 14 residues. Germline V CDR1 and CDR2: SGHRS, YFSETQ. Here the CDR3 DNA reads TGCGCCAGCAGCTTCGAGGGGGCAGGGTACGAGCAGTACTTC. It is translated as CASSFEGAGYEQYF.

With respect to this clone: The sample holds other DNA sequences that translate to the same CDR3. The CDR3, as DNA: TGTGCCAGCAGCGTAGAGGGACTAGCGGGGGGCGAGCAGTACTTC. It is translated as CASSVEGLAGGEQYF. V usage is TRBV9 and J usage is TRBJ2-7, with TRBD2 matching over 15 bases. Unmatched junction bases numbered 1, after V lost 0 bases and J lost 6 bases. CDR3 length: 15 residues. CDR1 is SGDLS and CDR2 is YYNGEE in the germline V gene.

CDR3 loop: CASSPGQPTYNEQFF. The CDR3 nucleotides read TGCGCCAGCAGCCCGGGACAGCCAACGTACAATGAGCAGTTCTTC. The V call is TRBV5-1, the J call TRBJ2-1; 7 nucleotides agree with TRBD1. CDR1 is SGHRS, CDR2 YFSETQ, per germline. The trim removed 4 bases at V and 4 bases at J, leaving 8 bases unmatched. The CDR3 has 15 amino acids.

The chain couples TRBV29-1 to TRBJ2-2, with D unclear. The CDR3 is made up of 12 amino acids. Germline CDR1 reads SQVTM; CDR2 reads ANQGSEA. V was clipped by 1 base and J by 5 bases, with 5 bases between them. In nucleotides, the CDR3 is TGCAGCGTTGAAGGGCCAACCGGGGAGCTGTTTTTT. It specifies CSVEGPTGELFF.

This clone appeared once. The chain links TRBV5-4 to TRBJ2-1; TRBD2 is a possible D gene (6 bases). Germline lookup yields CDR1 SGHNT and CDR2 YYREEE (reference sequence). The CDR3 contains 14 residues. Trimming took 5 bases from V and 6 from J, leaving 15 bases between them. The CDR3 DNA follows: TGTGCCAGCAGGTATGCCGGGGGTAGCAATGAGCAGTTCTTC. Amino acids: CASRYAGGSNEQFF.

The gene calls are TRBV2 and TRBJ1-5; D call uncertain. The CDR3 is 16 amino acids. The germline V gene has CDR1 SNHLY and CDR2 FYNNEI. The V end was cut by 7 bases, the J end by 0 bases, with 16 bases between. The chain's CDR3 is CASTPGLGYSNQPQHF. CDR3 nucleotides: TGTGCCAGCACCCCCGGACTGGGGTATAGCAATCAGCCCCAGCATTTT.

The V gene is TRBV5-6, the J gene TRBJ1-1; D not resolved. Germline V gene lookup returns CDR1 SGHDT and CDR2 YYEEEE. V was pared by 4 bases and J by 8 bases, with 18 bases between. This CDR3 region has 14 residues. CDR3 sequence (DNA): TGTGCCAGCAGCAAAACATGGACTGAAAGCGAAGCTTTCTTT. Protein sequence: CASSKTWTESEAFF.

This clone has just one count. The chain joins TRBV5-5 to TRBJ1-5; TRBD1 is a possible D gene (5 bases). This CDR3 contains 15 residues. Trimming removed 4 bases at V and 5 bases at J, with 16 bases between. Germline V gene lookup returns CDR1 SGHKS and CDR2 YYEKEE (reference sequence). This CDR3 reads CASSTDGDSYQPQHF. CDR3 DNA: TGTGCCAGCAGCACCGACGGGGACTCATATCAGCCCCAGCATTTT.